This TCR beta chain emerged from a study of blood T cell repertoires in COVID-19. Study background: Donors in the United States, Italy and Spain gave samples during acute or convalescent COVID-19.

Original processing notes: Reference gene primer amplification in the assay estimated nucleated cell counts. The protocol was immunoSEQ multiplex PCR, while the TCRdb copy is restricted to in-frame clones and leaves out a portion. D and trimming were read from the DNA, whereas the V and J calls and clone size are those reported in that table. The table lists about 330,000 clones, 80% to 90% of them singletons. Germline V lookup: CDR1 MDHEN, CDR2 SYDVKM. V gave up 7 bases and J gave up 5 bases, with 17 bases separating them. The CDR3 covers 14 residues. The TCR was taken from a woman under 30 who had recovered from COVID-19. The chain uses TRBV28 and TRBJ1-2; possibly TRBD1 for D (6 bases). The source material was PBMCs or T cells enriched from blood (not recorded which). The CDR3 region is CASTDQSGVYGYTF. CDR3 bases: TGTGCCAGCACCGACCAATCAGGGGTTTATGGCTACACCTTC.